The 23 T cell receptor beta chains listed next were all sequenced from one sample in a study of OX40 agonist ivuxolimab in advanced cancers. Method: immunoSEQ multiplex PCR; TCRdb's copy keeps in-frame clones and lacks some. The sample includes 60,000 to 85,000 clones, around 92% seen only once; the top ten take about 8.6%. Sample: CD4+ or CD8+ T cells sorted from blood, taken in a trial of the OX40 agonist ivuxolimab. The receptors here all came from an adult with an advanced solid tumor such as melanoma, head and neck, liver or kidney cancer.

The table lists this clone with a count of one. V gene TRBV4-3 combines with J gene TRBJ2-7, with 8 bases lining up with TRBD2. V gave up 1 base and J gave up 3 bases; unmatched junction bases: 5. This CDR3 contains 15 residues. The germline V gene encodes CDR1 LGHNA and CDR2 YSLEER. The CDR3 loop reads CASSQGASGFYEQYF. In DNA form, the CDR3 reads TGCGCCAGCAGCCAAGGGGCTAGCGGGTTCTACGAGCAGTACTTC.

The rearrangement joins TRBV4-3 to TRBJ2-7, with 7 bases that match TRBD1. The CDR3 contains 16 residues. V was pared by 3 bases and J by 1 base, with 9 bases of the junction left unmatched. Looked up from germline, CDR1 is LGHNA and CDR2 is YSLEER. The CDR3 loop is CASSQTGTGSSYEQYF. CDR3 bases: TGCGCCAGCAGCCAGACAGGGACGGGGAGTTCCTACGAGCAGTACTTC.

The chain joins TRBV6-1 to TRBJ1-2; TRBD1 might be the D (6 bases). The V gene's germline CDR1 is MNHNS and CDR2 SASEGT. The CDR3 length is 15 residues. V dropped 4 bases and J dropped 4 bases, with 16 bases sitting between them. CDR3 DNA sequence: TGTGCCAGCAGTGCGAAGCGGCAGGACAGCTATGGCTACACCTTC. It translates to CASSAKRQDSYGYTF.

The chain couples TRBV4-1 to TRBJ1-1; no reliable D call. This CDR3 region has 14 residues. The V and J ends lost 3 bases and 0 bases respectively, with 8 bases between them. From germline, CDR1 is MGHRA and CDR2 YSYEKL. The CDR3 loop reads CASSHRVLNTEAFF. In DNA, the CDR3 is TGCGCCAGCAGCCACCGGGTCCTGAACACTGAAGCTTTCTTT.

The V call is TRBV5-1, the J call TRBJ2-2; unclear D gene. CDR3 length equals 14 residues. The germline CDR1 and CDR2 sequences are SGHRS and YFSETQ. Deletions cut 4 bases from V and 4 bases from J, with 11 bases between. The CDR3 protein is CASSLTLSTGELFF. The DNA for the CDR3 is TGCGCCAGCAGCCTGACTCTTAGCACCGGGGAGCTGTTTTTT.

This chain uses TRBV5-6 with TRBJ2-7; D not certain. The germline CDR1 and CDR2 sequences are SGHDT and YYEEEE. The CDR3 length is 13 residues. Trimming stripped 4 bases from V and 3 bases from J, with 11 bases between. The DNA of the CDR3 is TGTGCCAGCAGCCCCCCCGGTGGCTACGAGCAGTACTTC. It encodes CASSPPGGYEQYF.

The chain couples TRBV9 to TRBJ2-1; 10 nucleotides line up with TRBD2. Looked up from germline, CDR1 is SGDLS and CDR2 is YYNGEE. Trimming took 2 bases from V and 5 from J; bases not matched to a gene: 1. The CDR3 runs 14 residues. CDR3: CASSVTSGHNEQFF. CDR3 sequence (DNA): TGTGCCAGCAGCGTGACTAGCGGGCACAATGAGCAGTTCTTC.

The V call is TRBV4-1, the J call TRBJ2-1; 11 nucleotides align to TRBD1. The junction had 6 bases not matched to a gene; V was cut back by 0 bases and J by 5 bases. Germline-derived CDR1 and CDR2 are MGHRA and YSYEKL. CDR3 length: 17 amino acids. The chain's CDR3 is CASSQDSGTGGDNEQFF. DNA for the CDR3: TGCGCCAGCAGCCAAGATTCCGGGACAGGGGGGGACAATGAGCAGTTCTTC.

V gene TRBV7-9 combines with J gene TRBJ2-1; D is undetermined. Germline CDR1 and CDR2: SEHNR and FQNEAQ (reference sequence). The CDR3 totals 12 residues. Trimming took 10 bases from V and 8 from J, leaving 15 bases between them. The CDR3 loop is CATSSRVDEQFF. CDR3 bases: TGTGCCACCTCATCCCGAGTGGATGAGCAGTTCTTC.

The V and J genes are TRBV5-1 and TRBJ2-3; no clear D gene. The CDR3 has 14 amino acids. CDR1 and CDR2 from the germline V gene are SGHRS and YFSETQ. The ends were cut back, 4 bases at V and 2 bases at J, with 11 bases in the middle. The CDR3 region is CASSGEHYTDTQYF. In nucleotides, the CDR3 is TGCGCCAGCAGCGGAGAACACTACACAGATACGCAGTATTTT. Using reference TRBV5-1 and TRBJ2-3 for the parts outside the CDR3, the full variable domain is KAGVTQTPRYLIKTRGQQVTLSCSPISGHRSVSWYQQTPGQGLQFLFEYFSETQRNKGNFPGRFSGRQFSNSRSEMNVSTLELGDSALYLCASSGEHYTDTQYFGPGTRLTVL.

The CDR3 DNA reads TGTGCCAGCAGCCCATCGGGGGGGTACAATGAGCAGTTCTTC. It translates to CASSPSGGYNEQFF. J is TRBJ2-1 and V is TRBV9; 8 positions match TRBD2. This CDR3 contains 14 residues. V lost 4 bases and J lost 4; bases outside the gene matches: 4. Germline V gives CDR1 SGDLS, CDR2 YYNGEE.

In this sample, this clone turned up a few times. V gene TRBV5-4 combines with J gene TRBJ2-2; D unclear. The CDR3 consists of 14 residues. CDR1 is SGHNT and CDR2 is YYREEE in the germline V gene (reference sequence). Trimming stripped 0 bases from V and 5 bases from J, with 8 bases between. The CDR3 loop reads CASSLARSTGELFF. DNA for the CDR3: TGTGCCAGCAGCTTGGCTCGATCGACCGGGGAGCTGTTTTTT.

The chain joins TRBV7-9 to TRBJ1-1; weak D call: TRBD1 (5 bases). The CDR3 is 15 residues long. Trimming took off 7 bases at V and 6 bases at J, with 21 bases between the two ends. Germline loops: CDR1 SEHNR, CDR2 FQNEAQ (reference sequence). CDR3 nucleotides: TGTGCCAGCACCGTGATCGGAGGGGAAAGAGCTGAAGCTTTCTTT. Its protein product is CASTVIGGERAEAFF. The full variable domain, rest sourced from reference TRBV7-9 and TRBJ1-1, is DTGVSQNPRHKITKRGQNVTFRCDPISEHNRLYWYRQTLGQGPEFLTYFQNEAQLEKSRLLSDRFSAERPKGSFSTLEIQRTEQGDSAMYLCASTVIGGERAEAFFGQGTRLTVV.

The chain couples TRBV5-4 to TRBJ1-4; a possible D gene is TRBD1 (5 bases). CDR1 SGHNT and CDR2 YYREEE come from the germline V gene (reference sequence). The CDR3 totals 12 residues. The germline V and J ends were trimmed by 4 bases and 15 bases, with 16 bases remaining between them. The DNA of the CDR3 is TGTGCCAGCAGCCCCAGCGGGGGAGATGTGTTTTTT. It codes for CASSPSGGDVFF.

This chain links TRBV10-1 with TRBJ2-3; TRBD2 agrees at 8 bases. V was clipped by 7 bases and J by 3 bases; unmatched bases: 9. The germline CDR1 and CDR2 sequences are WNHNN and SYGVQD (reference sequence). CDR3 size: 15 residues. This CDR3 reads CASNLCSGETDTQYF. The CDR3 bases are TGCGCCAGCAATTTGTGTAGCGGGGAGACAGATACGCAGTATTTT.

This clone is a singleton in its sample. This rearrangement joins TRBV6-1 to TRBJ2-7, with no clear D. Germline V gene sequence: CDR1 MNHNS, CDR2 SASEGT. This CDR3 contains 12 residues. V was cut by 6 bases and J by 2 bases, with 8 bases left in between. In DNA form, the CDR3 reads TGTGCCAGCAGCGAGGTCGCCTACGAGCAGTACTTC. Its translation: CASSEVAYEQYF.

The chain carries TRBV7-9 and TRBJ2-5; 10 bases are a match to TRBD2. V shed 4 bases and J 5 bases; nucleotides not matched to a gene: 7. The CDR3 extends over 15 amino acids. Germline CDR1 SEHNR, CDR2 FQNEAQ (reference sequence). Written as DNA, the CDR3 is TGTGCCAGCAGCTCGCTAGCGGGGGCCCGGGAGACCCAGTACTTC. It specifies CASSSLAGARETQYF.

The rearrangement links TRBV11-3 to TRBJ1-1; D gene uncertain. Trimming took 7 bases from V and 7 from J, leaving 13 bases between them. This CDR3 contains 12 residues. Germline CDR1 and CDR2: SGHNT and YENEEA. The CDR3: CASTKLQVEAFF. CDR3 DNA: TGTGCCAGCACCAAGCTTCAGGTTGAAGCTTTCTTT.

The V and J genes are TRBV2 and TRBJ2-6; 10 positions match TRBD1. J lost 2 bases, V lost 6 bases, and 4 bases had no gene match. Per germline, CDR1 SNHLY and CDR2 FYNNEI. The CDR3 covers 16 residues. The CDR3 sequence: CASSPGTGAGANVLTF. The CDR3 DNA reads TGTGCCAGCAGCCCAGGGACAGGGGCTGGGGCCAACGTCCTGACTTTC.

This chain uses TRBV4-1 with TRBJ2-3, with D unresolved. This CDR3 has 14 amino acids. Trimming took 4 bases from V and 6 from J, leaving 14 bases between them. The germline gives CDR1 MGHRA, CDR2 YSYEKL. The DNA of the CDR3 is TGCGCCAGCAGCCCCCCCTCCTCGTCGGATACGCAGTATTTT. The encoded protein is CASSPPSSSDTQYF.

This CDR3 reads CASSFRPAEPYNSPLHF. CDR3 DNA: TGTGCCAGCAGCTTCCGACCGGCAGAGCCTTATAATTCACCCCTCCACTTT. V is TRBV7-8 and J is TRBJ1-6; no definite D call. CDR1 and CDR2 (germline): SGHVS, FQNEAQ. V was cut by 3 bases and J by 4 bases, with 16 bases left in between. The CDR3 spans 17 residues.

The chain carries TRBV6-5 and TRBJ1-1; D might be TRBD1 (6 bases). The CDR3 loop spans 15 amino acids. With 5 bases removed from V and 4 bases from J, the gap between germline ends came to 17 bases. Germline V gene sequence: CDR1 MNHEY, CDR2 SVGAGI. CDR3 in amino acids: CASSPHQGLGTEAFF. The CDR3 DNA is TGTGCCAGCAGTCCTCACCAGGGGCTGGGCACTGAAGCTTTCTTT.

The chain carries TRBV25-1 and TRBJ2-7; either TRBD1 or TRBD2 may fit D (5 bases each). The CDR3 has 17 residues. Germline values: CDR1 MGHDK, CDR2 SYGVNS. Deletions cut 0 bases from V and 1 base from J, with 16 bases between. The CDR3 DNA reads TGTGCCAGCAGTGAATATGCCCCCGGGACCCTTTCCTACGAGCAGTACTTC. Protein product: CASSEYAPGTLSYEQYF.